Listed here are 11 T cell receptor beta chains from one sample, sequenced in a study of shared clonotypes between healthy human individuals. Sequencing was performed with immunoSEQ multiplex PCR; in TCRdb, only in-frame clones are kept and a portion is missing. The repertoire consists of some 2 million clones, with around 95% occurring once and the leading ten covering more than 0.1%. Sequenced: naive CD4+ T cells sorted from blood. Subset meaning: CD45RA+ positively selected. These receptors were collected from a man aged 18 to 29 in good health.

The chain uses TRBV6-6 and TRBJ2-7; D is perhaps TRBD1 or TRBD2 (6 bases each). The ends were cut back, 0 bases at V and 7 bases at J, with 16 bases in the middle. The length of the CDR3 is 15 residues. The germline CDR1 and CDR2 sequences are MNHNY and SVGAGI (reference sequence). The CDR3 here is CASSYSGGRGVEQYF. CDR3 nucleotide sequence: TGTGCCAGCAGTTACTCTGGGGGGCGAGGAGTTGAGCAGTACTTC.

This rearrangement joins TRBV4-2 to TRBJ2-7, with 10 positions matching TRBD1. The CDR3 is 15 amino acids. Germline loops: CDR1 LGHNA, CDR2 YNFKEQ. Trimming cost V 5 bases and J 2 bases; bases outside gene matches: 6. The CDR3 region has the DNA TGTGCCAGCAGCGTTGCCGGGACAGGGGCCTACGAGCAGTACTTC. Its protein is CASSVAGTGAYEQYF.

V and J are TRBV28 and TRBJ1-1; D is uncertain. Germline-derived CDR1 and CDR2 are MDHEN and SYDVKM. CDR3 length: 10 residues. Trimming removed 9 bases from V and 8 bases from J, with 10 bases in between. CDR3 nucleotide sequence: TGTGCCAGGTGGAGACCCGAAGCTTTCTTT. Translated: CARWRPEAFF.

The genes are TRBV25-1 and TRBJ2-5; 9 bases line up with TRBD2. This CDR3 is built from 15 residues. Germline CDR1 and CDR2: MGHDK and SYGVNS. Losses at the gene ends were 6 bases for V and 10 bases for J; bases not matched to a gene: 15. The CDR3 protein is CASRETSGGKAVQYF. The CDR3 region has the DNA TGTGCCAGCAGGGAGACTAGCGGCGGGAAAGCGGTCCAGTACTTC. The variable domain in full, completed from reference TRBV25-1 and TRBJ2-5, reads EADIYQTPRYLVIGTGKKITLECSQTMGHDKMYWYQQDPGMELHLIHYSYGVNSTEKGDLSSESTVSRIRTEHFPLTLESARPSHTSQYLCASRETSGGKAVQYFGPGTRLLVL.

In its sample, this clone was seen once. V usage is TRBV7-2 and J usage is TRBJ2-2, with D unresolved. Trimming cost V 6 bases and J 4 bases, with 9 bases left between them. CDR3 size: 13 residues. The V gene's germline CDR1 is SGHTA and CDR2 FQGNSA. The CDR3 bases are TGTGCCAGCAGGCGAACCCCCACCGGGGAGCTGTTTTTT. It encodes CASRRTPTGELFF. Filled out from reference TRBV7-2 and TRBJ2-2, the complete variable domain reads GAGVSQSPSNKVTEKGKDVELRCDPISGHTALYWYRQSLGQGLEFLIYFQGNSAPDKSGLPSDRFSAERTGGSVSTLTIQRTQQEDSAVYLCASRRTPTGELFFGEGSRLTVL.

The chain has TRBV7-2 and TRBJ2-7; D could derive from TRBD1 or TRBD2 (5 bases each). The CDR3 consists of 14 residues. V lost 3 bases and J 5 bases, leaving 14 bases between the germline ends. Germline V gene data show CDR1 as SGHTA and CDR2 as FQGNSA. The CDR3 loop is CASSFRSGTHEQYF. In DNA, the CDR3 is TGTGCCAGCAGCTTTCGGTCCGGGACCCACGAGCAGTACTTC.

The chain joins TRBV10-3 to TRBJ2-7; 8 positions agree with TRBD2. V trimming: 4 bases; J trimming: 5 bases; junction bases outside the gene matches: 10. The CDR3 is made up of 15 amino acids. Germline CDR1 and CDR2: ENHRY and SYGVKD. The CDR3: CAISVTSGETNEQYF. Written as DNA, the CDR3 is TGTGCCATCAGTGTTACTAGCGGAGAGACGAACGAGCAGTACTTC.

The V call is TRBV5-1, the J call TRBJ2-5, with 10 positions matching TRBD2. J gave up 2 bases and V 2 bases, and 6 bases lay outside the gene matches. Germline lookup yields CDR1 SGHRS and CDR2 YFSETQ. This CDR3 has 16 residues. The CDR3 sequence is CASSFILAGAQETQYF. The CDR3 region has the DNA TGCGCCAGCAGCTTCATCCTAGCGGGAGCGCAAGAGACCCAGTACTTC. The full variable domain, completed using reference TRBV5-1 and TRBJ2-5, is KAGVTQTPRYLIKTRGQQVTLSCSPISGHRSVSWYQQTPGQGLQFLFEYFSETQRNKGNFPGRFSGRQFSNSRSEMNVSTLELGDSALYLCASSFILAGAQETQYFGPGTRLLVL.

CDR3 bases: TGTGCCAGCAGCTCCCAAGGGGGACTAGCGGTCACGCAGTACTTC. Translating it yields CASSSQGGLAVTQYF. This chain connects TRBV7-9 to TRBJ2-7; 11 bases line up with TRBD2. CDR1 is SEHNR, CDR2 FQNEAQ, per germline (reference sequence). V gave up 4 bases and J gave up 9 bases; unmatched junction bases: 11. This CDR3 has 15 residues.

The CDR3 DNA is TGTGCCAGCAGTCCCGGGTCCCCCGGGAATGAGCAGTTCTTC. This sequence encodes CASSPGSPGNEQFF. This chain links TRBV28 with TRBJ2-1, with no clear D. The CDR3 has 14 amino acids. CDR1 MDHEN and CDR2 SYDVKM come from the germline V gene. With 5 bases removed from V and 7 bases from J, the gap between germline ends came to 15 bases.

The rearrangement links TRBV23-1 to TRBJ2-6; D remains unclear. TRBV23-1 is identified as an open reading frame with a role that is uncertain. The V end lost 1 base, the J end lost 1 base, and 5 bases lay between the germline ends. The CDR3 runs to 15 residues. CDR3 sequence (DNA): TGCGCCAGCAGTCAATGCCCTTCTGGGGCCAACGTCCTGACTTTC. Its translation is CASSQCPSGANVLTF.